The 12 T cell receptor beta chains given below trace back to one sample, sequenced in a study of low-dose radiotherapy and immunotherapy resistance in tumors. Primers used for first-strand cDNA, a TRAV- and TRBV-specific set, covered both alpha and beta chains. The authors amplified TCRs for approximately 18 PCR cycles with a constant-region primer and a V-primer adapter. TCRdb reanalysed the reads using MiXCR and keeps one entry per CDR3 protein. There are approximately 9,700 distinct CDR3 sequences in the sample; over 35% occur only once, and approximately 6% lies in the top ten. The receptors come from a human donor with advanced metastatic prostate, ovarian, gallbladder or colorectal cancer (not recorded which). This table probably holds off-target reads from a library built for another chain.

This clonotype has only a few counts. This chain joins TRBV30 and TRBJ2-7; D might be TRBD2 (6 bases). V was pared by 3 bases and J by 4 bases, with 10 bases between. This CDR3 is 12 amino acids long. The germline gives CDR1 GTSNPN, CDR2 SVGIG (reference sequence). CDR3 in amino acids: CAWSTGTYEQYF. The CDR3, as DNA: TGTGCCTGGAGCACCGGGACTTACGAGCAGTACTTC.

V and J are TRBV5-1 and TRBJ2-7; no clear D. This CDR3 is built from 13 residues. V lost 2 bases to trimming and J lost 6 bases, with 12 bases between them. Per the germline V gene, CDR1 is SGHRS and CDR2 is YFSETQ. CDR3 region: CASSLGQSIEQYF. DNA for the CDR3: TGCGCCAGCAGCTTAGGTCAATCCATCGAGCAGTACTTC.

V usage is TRBV9 and J usage is TRBJ2-1; 8 bases match TRBD2. The CDR3 totals 16 residues. V was pared by 0 bases and J by 7 bases, with 9 bases of the junction left unmatched. Per the germline V gene, CDR1 is SGDLS and CDR2 is YYNGEE. CDR3 sequence: CASSVGSLAGWNEQFF. The CDR3 coding sequence is TGTGCCAGCAGCGTAGGGTCTCTAGCGGGCTGGAATGAGCAGTTCTTC.

This clonotype was seen more than once but under ten times. The genes are TRBV5-4 and TRBJ2-5, with D possibly matching TRBD2 (6 bases). CDR1 SGHNT and CDR2 YYREEE come from the germline V gene (reference sequence). The CDR3 has 14 amino acids. Trimming removed 4 bases from V and 5 bases from J, with 15 bases in between. The CDR3, as DNA: TGTGCCAGCAGCCCCGGGGGAGCCTGGGAGACCCAGTACTTC. Encoded protein: CASSPGGAWETQYF.

The rearrangement joins TRBV12-3 or TRBV12-4 to TRBJ1-3; D not resolved. The CDR3 spans 14 residues. Trimming left V 2 bases short and J 8 bases short, with 13 bases between. The CDR3 bases are TGTGCCAGCAGTTTATCGGCAGTACGCGACACCATATATTTT. It specifies CASSLSAVRDTIYF.

The chain uses TRBV5-6 and TRBJ2-7, with D possibly being TRBD1 (6 bases). V lost 3 bases, J lost 7 bases, and 14 bases lay in between. Germline CDR1 reads SGHDT; CDR2 reads YYEEEE. The CDR3 covers 13 residues. The CDR3 loop is CASSWGTGMEQYF. CDR3 sequence (DNA): TGTGCCAGCAGCTGGGGCACAGGGATGGAGCAGTACTTC.

The chain combines TRBV27 with TRBJ1-1; D is undetermined. Per germline, CDR1 MNHEY and CDR2 SMNVEV (reference sequence). There are 12 residues in the CDR3. V shed 5 bases and J shed 4 bases, with 8 bases lying between them. The CDR3 nucleotides read TGTGCCAGCAGTCGGTGGGGCACTGAAGCTTTCTTT. Its protein product is CASSRWGTEAFF.

This clonotype has a handful of counts. The chain recombines TRBV2 with TRBJ2-1; D gene unclear. The V end lost 6 bases, the J end lost 2 bases, and 2 bases lay between the germline ends. Germline V CDR1 and CDR2: SNHLY, FYNNEI. The CDR3 contains 11 residues. The CDR3 spells CASRAYNEQFF. DNA of the CDR3: TGTGCCAGCAGAGCCTACAATGAGCAGTTCTTC.

In its sample, this clonotype is medium-sized. The V and J genes are TRBV5-4 and TRBJ2-1; the match to TRBD2 covers 7 bases. The CDR3 is 15 amino acids. V shed 4 bases, J shed 7 bases, and the junction held 11 bases outside the gene matches. CDR1 is SGHNT, CDR2 YYREEE, per germline (reference sequence). CDR3: CASSTAGYLSNEQFF. CDR3 coding DNA: TGTGCCAGCAGCACAGCGGGATATCTTTCAAATGAGCAGTTCTTC.

CDR3 nucleotides: TGTGCCAGCAGGCGCGGGACGGTTAGCAATCAGCCCCAGCATTTT. Its translation: CASRRGTVSNQPQHF. The chain combines TRBV12-3 or TRBV12-4 with TRBJ1-5; TRBD1 might be the D (5 bases). The CDR3 contains 15 residues. V lost 6 bases, J lost 0 bases, and 12 bases lay in between.

This clonotype was observed a handful of times. The chain has TRBV20-1 and TRBJ2-4, with D possibly being TRBD1 (6 bases). V dropped 3 bases and J dropped 6 bases, with 18 bases sitting between them. Germline loops: CDR1 DFQATT, CDR2 SNEGSKA (reference sequence). The CDR3 runs 15 residues. CDR3 region: CSARNRVEGRNIQYF. CDR3 DNA: TGCAGTGCTAGGAACAGGGTGGAAGGGCGAAACATTCAGTACTTC.

The chain combines TRBV19 with TRBJ1-1, with TRBD1 matching 11 bases. Germline V gene sequence: CDR1 LNHDA, CDR2 SQIVND (reference sequence). CDR3 length equals 15 residues. J was trimmed by 5 bases and V by 5 bases; bases with no gene match: 7. CDR3 in DNA: TGTGCCAGTAGTCCAATGGACAGGGGGCATACTGAAGCTTTCTTT. Translation gives CASSPMDRGHTEAFF.